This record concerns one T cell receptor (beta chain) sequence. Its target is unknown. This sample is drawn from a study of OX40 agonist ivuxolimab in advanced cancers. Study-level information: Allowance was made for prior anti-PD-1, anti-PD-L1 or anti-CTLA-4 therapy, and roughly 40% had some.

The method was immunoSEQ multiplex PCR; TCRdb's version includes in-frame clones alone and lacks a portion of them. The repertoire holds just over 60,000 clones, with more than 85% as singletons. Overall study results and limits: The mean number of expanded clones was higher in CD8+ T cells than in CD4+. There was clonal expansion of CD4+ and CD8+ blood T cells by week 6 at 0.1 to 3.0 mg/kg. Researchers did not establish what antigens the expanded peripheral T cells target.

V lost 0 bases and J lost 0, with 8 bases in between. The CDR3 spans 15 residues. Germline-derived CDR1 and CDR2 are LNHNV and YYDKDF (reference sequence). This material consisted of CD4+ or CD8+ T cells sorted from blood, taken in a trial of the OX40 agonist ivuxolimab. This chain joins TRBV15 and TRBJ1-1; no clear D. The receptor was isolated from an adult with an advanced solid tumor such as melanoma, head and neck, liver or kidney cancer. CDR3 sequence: CATSRDEHLNTEAFF. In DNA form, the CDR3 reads TGTGCCACCAGCAGAGACGAACACCTGAACACTGAAGCTTTCTTT.